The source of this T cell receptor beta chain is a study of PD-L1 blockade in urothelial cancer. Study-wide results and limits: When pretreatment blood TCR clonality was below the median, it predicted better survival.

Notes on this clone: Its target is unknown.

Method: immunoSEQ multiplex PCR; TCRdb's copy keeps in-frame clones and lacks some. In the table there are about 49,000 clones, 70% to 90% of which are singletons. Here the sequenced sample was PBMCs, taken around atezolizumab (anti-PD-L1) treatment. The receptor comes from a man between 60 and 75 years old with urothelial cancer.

The CDR3 reads CASSYRLGKDTQYF. The CDR3 DNA is TGTGCCAGCAGTTACCGACTAGGTAAAGATACGCAGTATTTT. The rearrangement uses TRBV6-5 and TRBJ2-3, with a tentative D call TRBD2 (6 bases). Germline values: CDR1 MNHEY, CDR2 SVGAGI. The CDR3 contains 14 residues. With 2 bases removed from V and 5 bases from J, the gap between germline ends came to 11 bases.